Presented here are 5 T cell receptor beta chains from one specimen sequenced in a study of metastatic and nonmetastatic thyroid tumors (dated by TCRdb to 2019 to 2021). Before undergoing thyroid surgery, none of the patients had been given any kind of treatment. Libraries came from PCR. TCRdb lists the instrument as Illumina HiSeq 4000. TCRdb itself trimmed the public reads at Q25 with fastp, ran MiXCR and retained productive beta chains. The sample yields roughly 4,500 clones; about two fifths were counted once. 20% to 25% of the sample rests with the top ten. Sequencing was done on a sample of tumor tissue. These receptors all stem from a male donor with papillary thyroid cancer or a benign thyroid nodule (not recorded which). Some clones in this sample may be carry-over from other donors' samples.

In its sample, this clone was seen a few times. The chain is built from TRBV19 and TRBJ1-1; the D gene is possibly TRBD1 (6 bases). Trimming shortened V by 9 bases and J by 5 bases, and 19 bases separated the two germline ends. Germline V gene data show CDR1 as LNHDA and CDR2 as SQIVND (reference sequence). CDR3 length: 14 amino acids. The CDR3 reads CASRDITNGTEAFF. The CDR3 DNA sequence: TGTGCCAGCCGGGACATCACGAATGGGACTGAAGCTTTCTTT.

This clone was seen a few times. The chain combines TRBV6-1 with TRBJ2-3, with D possibly being TRBD1 (7 bases). This CDR3 contains 16 residues. Germline CDR1 and CDR2: MNHNS and SASEGT. V lost 2 bases to trimming and J lost 2 bases, with 14 bases between them. DNA of the CDR3: TGTGCCAGCAGTGAAAGCCAGGGGGGCCTCACAGATACGCAGTATTTT. This codes for CASSESQGGLTDTQYF.

This clone was seen a single time. The gene calls are TRBV18 and TRBJ1-2, with TRBD1 identical over 7 bases. Germline V gene data show CDR1 as KGHSH and CDR2 as LQKENI. The CDR3 sequence is 13 residues long. V dropped 6 bases and J dropped 7; count of bases not matched to a gene: 8. The CDR3 is CASSSDRSGGYTF. CDR3 in DNA: TGTGCCAGCTCCTCGGACAGGTCCGGTGGCTACACCTTC.

V and J are TRBV6-2 or TRBV6-3 and TRBJ2-5, with D maybe TRBD1 (5 bases). The V gene's germline CDR1 is MNHEY and CDR2 SVGEGT. CDR3 size: 12 residues. V was clipped by 5 bases and J by 2 bases, with 6 bases between them. CDR3 protein: CASSDSQETQYF. The CDR3 DNA reads TGTGCCAGCAGTGACAGTCAAGAGACCCAGTACTTC.

Sample share makes this clone hyperexpanded (1% or more). The chain carries TRBV7-2 and TRBJ1-2; 7 bases agree with TRBD1. Looked up from germline, CDR1 is SGHTA and CDR2 is FQGNSA. The ends lost 7 bases at V and 11 bases at J; junction bases unmatched: 10. The CDR3 totals 12 residues. The CDR3 coding sequence is TGTGCCAGCATCGGGGACAGCAACCTATACACCTTC. Protein product: CASIGDSNLYTF. Combining the CDR3 with reference TRBV7-2 and TRBJ1-2 gives the whole variable domain GAGVSQSPSNKVTEKGKDVELRCDPISGHTALYWYRQSLGQGLEFLIYFQGNSAPDKSGLPSDRFSAERTGGSVSTLTIQRTQQEDSAVYLCASIGDSNLYTFGSGTRLTVV.